Listed below are T cell receptor beta chains from one sample, sequenced in a study of lymphopenia after photon versus proton radiotherapy. Assay used: immunoSEQ multiplex PCR; TCRdb lists only in-frame clones, some missing. Here the sample spans 150,000 or so clones, 70% to 90% being singletons. Here the sequenced sample was peripheral blood, taken from a patient treated with photon-based radiotherapy. All receptors come from a man in his fifties with gastric cancer. Each CDR3 is given with its conserved first and last residue. Fields, in order: J gene, V gene, CDR3 protein.

TRBJ2-3,TRBV9,CASSQGLAGVNTQYF
TRBJ2-3,TRBV27,CASSLAGLTDTQYF
TRBJ2-1,TRBV25-1,CASSDADRGLTRNNEQFF
TRBJ2-6,TRBV25-1,CASSSSASSGANVLTF
TRBJ2-5,TRBV6-1,CASMSGLAGSETQYF
TRBJ1-1,TRBV6-1,CASNDRGYTEAFF
TRBJ2-7,TRBV5-1,CASSLAVAATYEQYF
TRBJ1-4,TRBV5-1,CASSSTATTNEKLFF
TRBJ1-2,TRBV5-8,CASSLTGRVNYGYTF
TRBJ1-1,TRBV19,CASSEGWTEAFF
TRBJ2-2,TRBV5-6,CASSLEGMNTGELFF
TRBJ2-3,TRBV4-2,CASSLTGQGAPTQYF